Presented here are 14 T cell receptor beta chains from one specimen sequenced in a study of shared clonotypes between healthy human individuals. The method was immunoSEQ multiplex PCR; TCRdb's version includes in-frame clones alone and lacks a portion of them. The profile shows some 1,400,000 clones, around 95% of them singletons. Sequencing used naive CD4+ T cells sorted from blood. Subset defined: CD45RA+ positively selected. All receptors come from a man under 40 in good health.

V is TRBV28 and J is TRBJ1-5; weak D call: TRBD1 (5 bases). CDR3 size: 12 residues. Germline CDR1 is MDHEN and CDR2 is SYDVKM. The V end lost 10 bases, the J end lost 5 bases, and 12 bases lay between the germline ends. The CDR3 nucleotides read TGTGCCACCCAGGGAATCTATCAGCCCCAGCATTTT. It specifies CATQGIYQPQHF. Filled out from reference TRBV28 and TRBJ1-5, the complete variable domain reads DVKVTQSSRYLVKRTGEKVFLECVQDMDHENMFWYRQDPGLGLRLIYFSYDVKMKEKGDIPEGYSVSREKKERFSLILESASTNQTSMYLCATQGIYQPQHFGDGTRLSIL.

The V gene is TRBV9, the J gene TRBJ2-1; D perhaps matches TRBD2 (5 bases). Germline CDR1 is SGDLS and CDR2 is YYNGEE. The CDR3 contains 14 residues. Between the trimmed V and J ends, which lost 0 bases and 7 bases, there was a span of 11 bases. Written as DNA, the CDR3 is TGTGCCAGCAGCGTAGCTACGGGGAAAAATGAGCAGTTCTTC. It specifies CASSVATGKNEQFF.

V gene TRBV25-1 combines with J gene TRBJ1-3, with 7 nucleotides matching TRBD1. CDR3 length: 14 amino acids. Per germline, CDR1 MGHDK and CDR2 SYGVNS. The trim removed 4 bases at V and 2 bases at J, leaving 2 bases unmatched. The CDR3 coding sequence is TGTGCCAGCAGTGTCACAGGGGCTGGAAACACCATATATTTT. This translates into CASSVTGAGNTIYF.

The chain has TRBV9 and TRBJ2-5; no reliable D call. The CDR3 runs to 16 residues. The germline V gene has CDR1 SGDLS and CDR2 YYNGEE. V was trimmed by 0 bases and J by 5 bases, leaving 17 bases between them. The DNA for the CDR3 is TGTGCCAGCAGCGTAGTAGAGGACCTCTCGAGGGAGACCCAGTACTTC. It yields the protein CASSVVEDLSRETQYF.

V usage is TRBV7-9 and J usage is TRBJ2-2; 9 nucleotides agree with TRBD1. The CDR3 contains 17 residues. The V and J ends lost 4 bases and 4 bases, in that order; junction bases with no gene match: 10. Germline loops: CDR1 SEHNR, CDR2 FQNEAQ (reference sequence). The CDR3 spells CASSSRSGTGITGELFF. As DNA, the CDR3 is TGTGCCAGCAGCTCTAGATCCGGGACAGGGATCACCGGGGAGCTGTTTTTT.

CDR3 in DNA: TGTGCCAGCAGTCCACTAGACTTGACGTTGTTTGGGGCCAACGTCCTGACTTTC. Amino acids: CASSPLDLTLFGANVLTF. The rearrangement joins TRBV14 to TRBJ2-6; perhaps TRBD2 as D (5 bases). V lost 6 bases to trimming and J lost 3 bases, with 21 bases between them. CDR3 length equals 18 residues. Germline V gene lookup returns CDR1 SGHDN and CDR2 FVKESK.

The table lists this clone with a count of one. This chain joins TRBV6-5 and TRBJ2-5; 7 bases are a match to TRBD2. This CDR3 contains 15 residues. Germline CDR1 is MNHEY and CDR2 is SVGAGI. The J segment lost 5 bases and the V segment lost 5 bases, leaving 11 bases of the junction unmatched. The CDR3 nucleotides are TGTGCCAGCAGTCCCCATGGGGAGGGCCTCGAGACCCAGTACTTC. It codes for CASSPHGEGLETQYF.

The V gene is TRBV6-5, the J gene TRBJ2-1; maybe TRBD2 (5 bases). CDR1 MNHEY and CDR2 SVGAGI come from the germline V gene. The CDR3 has 16 residues. V dropped 0 bases and J dropped 5 bases, with 14 bases sitting between them. In DNA, the CDR3 is TGTGCCAGCAGTTACTCGATAGGACTCACAAACAATGAGCAGTTCTTC. This encodes CASSYSIGLTNNEQFF.

The sample holds one count of this clone. V gene TRBV28 combines with J gene TRBJ1-5; 7 nucleotides agree with TRBD1. CDR1 MDHEN and CDR2 SYDVKM come from the germline V gene. The CDR3 runs to 16 residues. The J segment lost 4 bases and the V segment lost 3 bases, leaving 9 bases of the junction unmatched. The CDR3 DNA is TGTGCCAGCAGTTTCACTGGGACAGCGAATAATCAGCCCCAGCATTTT. Amino acids: CASSFTGTANNQPQHF.

This clone was observed once. The gene calls are TRBV7-9 and TRBJ2-7; D tentatively reads TRBD1 or TRBD2 (5 bases each). V was pared by 7 bases and J by 0 bases, with 13 bases between. CDR1 and CDR2 from the germline V gene are SEHNR and FQNEAQ (reference sequence). CDR3 length: 14 amino acids. The CDR3 spells CASIRGPTSYEQYF. The CDR3 bases are TGTGCCAGCATACGGGGACCTACCTCCTACGAGCAGTACTTC.

V gene TRBV28 combines with J gene TRBJ2-7; D is undetermined. The V end was cut by 7 bases, the J end by 3 bases, with 7 bases between. Germline V gene data show CDR1 as MDHEN and CDR2 as SYDVKM. This CDR3 region has 11 residues. The CDR3 here is CASKKVYEQYF. The CDR3 DNA reads TGTGCCAGCAAAAAGGTCTACGAGCAGTACTTC.

V and J are TRBV7-8 and TRBJ1-4, with 10 bases identical to TRBD1. Looked up from germline, CDR1 is SGHVS and CDR2 is FQNEAQ. V shed 5 bases, J shed 4 bases, and the junction held 4 bases outside the gene matches. The CDR3 totals 15 residues. Here the CDR3 reads CASSHGTGDNEKLFF. For the CDR3, the DNA is TGTGCCAGCAGCCACGGGACAGGGGATAATGAAAAACTGTTTTTT.

This clone was seen once. J is TRBJ2-7 and V is TRBV11-2; D uncertain. Trimming removed 0 bases at V and 2 bases at J, with 14 bases between. The length of the CDR3 is 16 residues. Germline CDR1 reads SGHAT; CDR2 reads FQNNGV. CDR3 loop: CASSLDMWAATYEQYF. CDR3 bases: TGTGCCAGCAGCTTAGATATGTGGGCAGCCACCTACGAGCAGTACTTC.

V usage is TRBV9 and J usage is TRBJ2-6; TRBD2 aligns across 11 bases. The V and J ends lost 2 bases and 2 bases, in that order; junction bases with no gene match: 9. CDR1 and CDR2 (germline): SGDLS, YYNGEE. The CDR3 length is 19 residues. The CDR3 here is CASSVGQLAGETGANVLTF. For the CDR3, the DNA is TGTGCCAGCAGCGTCGGACAACTAGCGGGGGAGACTGGGGCCAACGTCCTGACTTTC.